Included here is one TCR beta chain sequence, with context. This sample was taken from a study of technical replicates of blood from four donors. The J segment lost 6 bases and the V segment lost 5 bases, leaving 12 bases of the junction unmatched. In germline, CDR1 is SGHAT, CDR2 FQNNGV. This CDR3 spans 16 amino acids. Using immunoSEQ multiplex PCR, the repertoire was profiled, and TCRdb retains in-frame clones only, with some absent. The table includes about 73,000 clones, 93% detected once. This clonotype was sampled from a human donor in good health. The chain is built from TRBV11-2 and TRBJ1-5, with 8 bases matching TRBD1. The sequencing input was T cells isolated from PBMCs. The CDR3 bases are TGTGCCAGCAGCCCGACGACAGGGGTAAGGGGTCAGCCCCAGCATTTT. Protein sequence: CASSPTTGVRGQPQHF.